A single sample is the source of the 14 T cell receptor beta chains below, sequenced in a study of blood T cell repertoires in COVID-19. Using immunoSEQ multiplex PCR, the repertoire was profiled, and TCRdb retains in-frame clones only, with some absent. The sample has about 180,000 clones, 82% seen once. Sample: peripheral blood. The receptor source for this set is a woman aged 70-85 years with acute or convalescent COVID-19.

The rearrangement uses TRBV25-1 and TRBJ1-2, with 9 bases matching TRBD1. Germline values: CDR1 MGHDK, CDR2 SYGVNS. The CDR3 is 16 residues long. The V and J ends lost 5 bases and 3 bases, in that order; junction bases with no gene match: 10. CDR3 protein: CASSPPSTGGDYGYTF. DNA for the CDR3: TGTGCCAGCAGTCCCCCCTCGACAGGGGGGGACTATGGCTACACCTTC.

In DNA, the CDR3 is TGCAGCGTTGAGGGACAGGGGGCGACTGAAGCTTTCTTT. Its protein is CSVEGQGATEAFF. The V gene is TRBV29-1, the J gene TRBJ1-1, with TRBD1 matching over 12 bases. CDR1 is SQVTM, CDR2 ANQGSEA, per germline. Trimming at V came to 3 bases and at J to 5 bases, leaving 1 base not matched to a gene. This CDR3 has 13 residues.

V is TRBV2 and J is TRBJ2-2, with TRBD2 matching over 15 bases. The germline V gene encodes CDR1 SNHLY and CDR2 FYNNEI. V shed 6 bases and J 0 bases; nucleotides not matched to a gene: 2. The CDR3 spans 17 residues. The CDR3 sequence: CASRWTSGGANTGELFF. CDR3 bases: TGTGCCAGCAGGTGGACTAGCGGGGGGGCGAACACCGGGGAGCTGTTTTTT.

This clone was observed once. The rearrangement joins TRBV7-2 to TRBJ1-1; no clear D gene. The CDR3 is 13 residues long. Germline-derived CDR1 and CDR2 are SGHTA and FQGNSA. V lost 5 bases to trimming and J lost 1 base, with 8 bases between them. The DNA of the CDR3 is TGTGCCAGCAGCGCACAGAGGAACACTGAAGCTTTCTTT. Translated, it gives CASSAQRNTEAFF.

The gene calls are TRBV9 and TRBJ2-3; no clear D gene. This CDR3 is 15 amino acids long. V shed 1 base and J shed 1 base, with 10 bases lying between them. CDR1 is SGDLS and CDR2 is YYNGEE in the germline V gene. CDR3 sequence (DNA): TGTGCCAGCAGCGTATCGATCCGAGGCACAGATACGCAGTATTTT. Its translation is CASSVSIRGTDTQYF.

The chain uses TRBV4-3 and TRBJ1-4; D is possibly TRBD1 (6 bases). V gave up 4 bases and J gave up 2 bases, with 8 bases separating them. The CDR3 has 14 amino acids. Germline V gene data show CDR1 as LGHNA and CDR2 as YSLEER. The CDR3 reads CASSLRGTNEKLFF. DNA for the CDR3: TGCGCCAGCAGCCTCAGGGGTACTAATGAAAAACTGTTTTTT.

The table lists this clone with a few counts. The gene calls are TRBV6-5 and TRBJ2-7, with D perhaps TRBD2 (6 bases). V lost 2 bases and J 5 bases, leaving 13 bases between the germline ends. The CDR3 sequence is 14 residues long. Germline values: CDR1 MNHEY, CDR2 SVGAGI. Here the CDR3 DNA reads TGTGCCAGCAGTTACACCCCCGGAGGGAACGAGCAGTACTTC. Translation: CASSYTPGGNEQYF.

The chain links TRBV7-6 to TRBJ2-1, with TRBD2 matching 9 bases. Germline V gene lookup returns CDR1 SGHVS and CDR2 FNYEAQ. After removal of 5 bases from V and 4 bases from J, the junction contained 6 bases not matched to a gene. This CDR3 contains 15 residues. CDR3 sequence (DNA): TGTGCCAGCAGCCCCATTAGCGGGAGTTACAATGAGCAGTTCTTC. Translating it yields CASSPISGSYNEQFF. Supplemented by reference TRBV7-6 and TRBJ2-1, the full variable domain reads GAGVSQSPRYKVTKRGQDVALRCDPISGHVSLYWYRQALGQGPEFLTYFNYEAQQDKSGLPNDRFSAERPEGSISTLTIQRTEQRDSAMYRCASSPISGSYNEQFFGPGTRLTVL.

The rearrangement uses TRBV7-2 and TRBJ2-1, with a weak D call TRBD2 (5 bases). Trimming removed 1 base from V and 6 bases from J, with 16 bases in between. CDR3 length equals 16 residues. Germline CDR1 SGHTA, CDR2 FQGNSA. CDR3 amino acids: CASSLGVGVASNEQFF. DNA of the CDR3: TGTGCCAGCAGCTTAGGGGTCGGAGTAGCGTCCAATGAGCAGTTCTTC.

This clone was detected once. J is TRBJ2-1 and V is TRBV28; D call uncertain. Trimming shortened V by 5 bases and J by 7 bases, and 12 bases separated the two germline ends. This CDR3 is 13 amino acids long. CDR1 and CDR2 (germline): MDHEN, SYDVKM. The CDR3 spells CASSPPGYNEQFF. In nucleotides, the CDR3 is TGTGCCAGCAGTCCCCCCGGGTATAATGAGCAGTTCTTC.

This clone came up a few times. The rearrangement uses TRBV7-6 and TRBJ1-6; no clear D gene. The V gene lost 2 bases and the J gene lost 7 bases, with 6 bases spanning the gap. Germline V gene data show CDR1 as SGHVS and CDR2 as FNYEAQ. This CDR3 has 13 residues. The CDR3 coding sequence is TGTGCCAGCAGCTTACAGTTAAATTCACCCCTCCACTTT. Translation: CASSLQLNSPLHF.

Here the CDR3 DNA reads TGCGCCAGCACCAAAACAGGGGGCGCGGAGACCCAGTACTTC. Translated: CASTKTGGAETQYF. The chain is built from TRBV5-1 and TRBJ2-5; TRBD1 aligns across 9 bases. Germline V gene sequence: CDR1 SGHRS, CDR2 YFSETQ. J was trimmed by 5 bases and V by 6 bases; bases with no gene match: 8. CDR3 size: 14 residues.

This clone came up a few times. The J gene is TRBJ2-3, the V gene TRBV19, with TRBD2 as a possible D gene (6 bases). The V gene lost 3 bases and the J gene lost 0 bases, with 7 bases spanning the gap. Germline V CDR1 and CDR2: LNHDA, SQIVND (reference sequence). The CDR3 has 14 amino acids. This chain's CDR3 is CASSIGRSTDTQYF. Here the CDR3 DNA reads TGTGCCAGTAGTATTGGGAGGAGCACAGATACGCAGTATTTT.

The V gene is TRBV3-1 (or the pseudogene TRBV3-2), the J gene TRBJ2-7; 7 bases match TRBD2. CDR3 length equals 15 residues. The V gene's germline CDR1 is LGHDT and CDR2 YNNKEL (reference sequence). V was pared by 2 bases and J by 6 bases, with 10 bases of the junction left unmatched. CDR3 bases: TGTGCCAGCAGCCAAACTAGCGCCTTTGACGGCGAGCAGTACTTC. Protein: CASSQTSAFDGEQYF.